A single sample is the source of the 12 T cell receptor beta chains below, sequenced in a study of blood T cell repertoires in COVID-19 (TCRdb year 2020). Library generation was performed with the immunoSEQ multiplex PCR assay. This immuneACCESS table, as held by TCRdb, lists in-frame sequences with V and J called but not all clones. Of the missing ones, under half trace to an unresolved V gene in checked studies; the others have no known cause. Here the sample has tens of thousands of clones; 81% occur a single time. The ten biggest clones cover around 40% of the sample. The sequenced sample consisted of peripheral blood. These TCRs come from an elderly man with acute or convalescent COVID-19.

The chain combines TRBV5-1 with TRBJ2-3; perhaps TRBD2 as D (6 bases). In germline, CDR1 is SGHRS, CDR2 YFSETQ. The CDR3 length is 15 residues. V lost 2 bases, J lost 0 bases, and 10 bases lay in between. DNA for the CDR3: TGCGCCAGCAGCTTCGGTGGAGGGAGCACAGATACGCAGTATTTT. Translating gives CASSFGGGSTDTQYF.

The chain employs TRBV5-6 and TRBJ2-5, with D maybe TRBD2 (6 bases). The CDR3 totals 14 residues. Germline CDR1 and CDR2: SGHDT and YYEEEE. Trimming shortened V by 4 bases and J by 4 bases, and 14 bases separated the two germline ends. CDR3 DNA sequence: TGTGCCAGCAGCCCCGCGGGGACCCGAGAGACCCAGTACTTC. It specifies CASSPAGTRETQYF.

The rearrangement links TRBV2 to TRBJ1-2, with TRBD1 as a possible D gene (6 bases). Trimming cost V 5 bases and J 5 bases, with 18 bases left between them. CDR1 and CDR2 from the germline V gene are SNHLY and FYNNEI. The CDR3 length is 15 residues. The CDR3 DNA reads TGTGCCAGCAGTTTAGTACAGGGCTCAATTTATGGCTACACCTTC. This translates into CASSLVQGSIYGYTF.

The chain uses TRBV5-8 and TRBJ2-1, with TRBD2 matching 10 bases. The CDR3 has 18 amino acids. J lost 6 bases, V lost 4 bases, and 16 bases had no gene match. Germline CDR1 is SGHTS and CDR2 is YDEGEE. The CDR3 sequence: CASSPSLAGLASFNEQFF. The CDR3, as DNA: TGTGCCAGCAGCCCCTCCCTTGCGGGACTAGCGAGTTTCAATGAGCAGTTCTTC.

The gene calls are TRBV16 and TRBJ2-7; possibly TRBD2 for D (7 bases). The CDR3 totals 15 residues. V lost 7 bases and J 3 bases, leaving 19 bases between the germline ends. The germline CDR1 and CDR2 sequences are KGHSY and FQNENV. The CDR3, as DNA: TGTGCCAGCACCACTACGCGGGGAGGGGGCTACGAGCAGTACTTC. Its translation: CASTTTRGGGYEQYF.

The sample holds a few counts of this clone. The V call is TRBV5-1, the J call TRBJ1-1; TRBD1 is a possible D gene (6 bases). The germline V and J ends were trimmed by 0 bases and 5 bases, with 14 bases remaining between them. Germline V gives CDR1 SGHRS, CDR2 YFSETQ. CDR3 length equals 15 residues. CDR3 amino acids: CASSLVQGTLTEAFF. As DNA, the CDR3 is TGCGCCAGCAGCTTGGTACAGGGCACTTTGACTGAAGCTTTCTTT.

The chain has TRBV9 and TRBJ1-1, with D uncertain. Trimming cost V 0 bases and J 0 bases, with 3 bases left between them. The germline V gene has CDR1 SGDLS and CDR2 YYNGEE. The CDR3 extends over 13 amino acids. CDR3 in amino acids: CASSVAVNTEAFF. In DNA, the CDR3 is TGTGCCAGCAGCGTAGCAGTGAACACTGAAGCTTTCTTT. The full variable domain, in which reference TRBV9 and TRBJ1-1 provide the parts outside the CDR3, is DSGVTQTPKHLITATGQRVTLRCSPRSGDLSVYWYQQSLDQGLQFLIQYYNGEERAKGNILERFSAQQFPDLHSELNLSSLELGDSALYFCASSVAVNTEAFFGQGTRLTVV.

The sample holds a few counts of this clone. The rearrangement links TRBV7-3 to TRBJ1-1, with TRBD1 identical over 9 bases. There are 15 residues in the CDR3. The J segment lost 4 bases and the V segment lost 4 bases, leaving 7 bases of the junction unmatched. The V gene's germline CDR1 is SGHTA and CDR2 FQGTGA. CDR3 nucleotides: TGTGCCAGCAGCTCAGGGACAGGGCGGGGCACTGAAGCTTTCTTT. Translation gives CASSSGTGRGTEAFF.

The rearrangement links TRBV6-6 to TRBJ1-6, with 8 bases lining up with TRBD1. CDR3 length: 15 residues. V was pared by 6 bases and J by 9 bases, with 10 bases of the junction left unmatched. Germline V CDR1 and CDR2: MNHNY, SVGAGI (reference sequence). CDR3 nucleotides: TGTGCCAGCAGGGGAAAGGACAGGGAAAGTTCACCCCTCCACTTT. Encoded protein: CASRGKDRESSPLHF.

This chain links TRBV2 with TRBJ2-7; TRBD1 agrees at 7 bases. Germline CDR1 and CDR2: SNHLY and FYNNEI. V lost 3 bases and J lost 3; bases outside the gene matches: 5. This CDR3 comprises 14 residues. The CDR3 spells CASSDEAGGYEQYF. In DNA form, the CDR3 reads TGTGCCAGCAGTGATGAGGCAGGGGGCTACGAGCAGTACTTC.

V gene TRBV19 combines with J gene TRBJ1-4; D is uncertain. The V and J ends lost 0 bases and 0 bases respectively, with 5 bases between them. CDR3 size: 15 residues. The germline V gene encodes CDR1 LNHDA and CDR2 SQIVND (reference sequence). CDR3 residues: CASSIDSATNEKLFF. CDR3 nucleotides: TGTGCCAGTAGTATAGATTCTGCAACTAATGAAAAACTGTTTTTT.

V usage is TRBV28 and J usage is TRBJ2-6; D possibly corresponds to TRBD1 (5 bases). The CDR3 contains 15 residues. Germline CDR1 reads MDHEN; CDR2 reads SYDVKM. With 5 bases removed from V and 2 bases from J, the gap between germline ends came to 10 bases. CDR3 residues: CASSRQTPGANVLTF. The CDR3, as DNA: TGTGCCAGCAGTCGACAGACTCCTGGGGCCAACGTCCTGACTTTC.